This TCR beta chain derives from a study of blood T cell repertoires in COVID-19. On the study more broadly: Donors in the United States, Italy and Spain gave samples during acute or convalescent COVID-19. T cells, B-cell-depleted T cells, or PBMCs supplied cDNA or gDNA.

Per the study methods: The authors estimated nucleated cell counts from reference gene primer amplification. The table came from immunoSEQ multiplex PCR; TCRdb's copy has only in-frame clones and leaves some out. That table supplies the V and J calls and clone size; D and trimming were determined from the DNA. The top ten clones hold about 2% of a sample with around 150,000 clones, approximately 80% of them seen once. V was clipped by 4 bases and J by 7 bases, with 16 bases between them. The CDR3 covers 15 residues. The germline V gene has CDR1 MDHEN and CDR2 SYDVKM. The chain has TRBV28 and TRBJ1-4; no reliable D call. Sequenced: peripheral blood. The sequence was collected from a man aged 65 to 79 with acute or convalescent COVID-19. The CDR3: CASSSPGRRGEKLFF. For the CDR3, the DNA is TGTGCCAGCAGTTCCCCGGGGAGGCGAGGTGAAAAACTGTTTTTT.